This T cell receptor (beta chain) came from a study of blood T cells in healthy people across ages. Overall study context: Template switching retrieved approximately one barcoded beta molecule for each two T cells.

Trimming left V 4 bases short and J 7 bases short, with 14 bases between. CDR1 SGHTA and CDR2 FQGNSA come from the germline V gene. The CDR3 loop spans 14 amino acids. This clonotype appeared many times. Primers used in a second PCR of about 6 to 11 cycles were a sample-barcoded 5' primer and a J-beta primer mix. MiXCR, applied by TCRdb to the 5' RACE reads, yields one record per CDR3 protein. The sample has some 640,000 distinct CDR3 sequences; about 30% are singletons. Healthy Caucasian individuals from Russia aged about 6 to 100 were enrolled as donors. Staff drew ten milliliters of peripheral blood from each donor.

The sequence was collected from an elderly woman in good health. The specimen was blood. This chain uses TRBV7-2 with TRBJ2-1; D possibly uses TRBD1 or TRBD2 (5 bases each). Here the CDR3 reads CASSSRGPLNEQFF. Here the CDR3 DNA reads TGTGCCAGCAGCTCGAGGGGCCCTTTAAATGAGCAGTTCTTC.